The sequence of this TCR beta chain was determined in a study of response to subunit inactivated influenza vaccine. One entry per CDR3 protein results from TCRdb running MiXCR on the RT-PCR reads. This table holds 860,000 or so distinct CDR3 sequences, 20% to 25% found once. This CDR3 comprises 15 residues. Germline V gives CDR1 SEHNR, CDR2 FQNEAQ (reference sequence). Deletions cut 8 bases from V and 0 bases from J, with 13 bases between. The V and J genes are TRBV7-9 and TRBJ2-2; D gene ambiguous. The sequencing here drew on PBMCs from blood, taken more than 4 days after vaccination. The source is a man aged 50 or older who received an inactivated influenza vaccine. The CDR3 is CASLVGTANTGELFF. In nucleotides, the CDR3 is TGTGCCAGCTTGGTGGGCACTGCGAACACCGGGGAGCTGTTTTTT.